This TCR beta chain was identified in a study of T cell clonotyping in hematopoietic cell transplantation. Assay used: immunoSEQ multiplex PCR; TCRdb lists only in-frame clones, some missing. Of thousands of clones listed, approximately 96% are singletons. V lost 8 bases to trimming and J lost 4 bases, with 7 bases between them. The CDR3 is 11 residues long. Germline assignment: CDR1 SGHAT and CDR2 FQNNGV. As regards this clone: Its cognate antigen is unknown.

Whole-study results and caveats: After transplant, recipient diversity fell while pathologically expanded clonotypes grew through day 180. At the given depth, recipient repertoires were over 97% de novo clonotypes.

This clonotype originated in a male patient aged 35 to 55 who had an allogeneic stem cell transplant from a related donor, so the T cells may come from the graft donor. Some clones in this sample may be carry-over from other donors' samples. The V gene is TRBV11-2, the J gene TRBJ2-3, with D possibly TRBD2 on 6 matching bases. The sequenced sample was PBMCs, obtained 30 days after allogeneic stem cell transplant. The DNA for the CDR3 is TGTGCCAGCGGGACTCCAGATACGCAGTATTTT. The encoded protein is CASGTPDTQYF.